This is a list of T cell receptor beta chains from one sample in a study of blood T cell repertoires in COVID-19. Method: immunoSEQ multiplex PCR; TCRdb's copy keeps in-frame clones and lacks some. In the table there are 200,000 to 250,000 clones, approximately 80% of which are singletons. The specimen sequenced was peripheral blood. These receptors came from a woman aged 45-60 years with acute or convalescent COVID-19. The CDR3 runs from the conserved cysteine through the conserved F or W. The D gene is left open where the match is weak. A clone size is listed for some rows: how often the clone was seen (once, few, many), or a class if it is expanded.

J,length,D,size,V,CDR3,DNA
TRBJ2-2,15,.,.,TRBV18,CASSPSQRAHGELFF,TGTGCCAGCTCACCATCCCAGCGGGCCCACGGGGAGCTGTTTTTT
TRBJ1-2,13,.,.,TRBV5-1,CASSLAANYGYTF,TGCGCCAGCAGCTTGGCAGCTAACTATGGCTACACCTTC
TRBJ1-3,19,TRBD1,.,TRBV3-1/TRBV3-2,CASSLLGTGRPHVGNTIYF,TGTGCCAGCAGCCTCCTCGGGACAGGGAGACCCCACGTGGGAAACACCATATATTTT
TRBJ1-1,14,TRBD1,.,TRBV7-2,CASSSRSPTGEAFF,TGTGCCAGCAGCTCGCGTTCCCCGACAGGGGAAGCTTTCTTT
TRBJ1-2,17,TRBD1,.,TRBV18,CASSPARLTGGEYGYTF,TGTGCCAGCTCACCAGCCCGCCTGACAGGGGGCGAGTATGGCTACACCTTC
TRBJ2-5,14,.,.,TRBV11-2,CASSARSNQETQYF,TGTGCCAGCAGCGCGAGGTCCAACCAAGAGACCCAGTACTTC
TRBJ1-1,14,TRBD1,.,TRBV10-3,CAISEPRQGSEAFF,TGTGCCATCAGTGAGCCTAGACAGGGATCTGAAGCTTTCTTT
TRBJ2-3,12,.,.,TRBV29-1,CSVVSGTDTQYF,TGCAGCGTTGTTTCCGGCACAGATACGCAGTATTTT
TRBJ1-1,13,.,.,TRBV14,CASSQGANTEAFF,TGTGCCAGCAGCCAAGGGGCGAACACTGAAGCTTTCTTT
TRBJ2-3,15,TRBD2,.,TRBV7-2,CASSESGSEGGTQYF,TGTGCCAGCAGCGAAAGCGGGAGTGAGGGCGGTACGCAGTATTTT
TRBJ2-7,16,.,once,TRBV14,CASSQATQRPRYEQYF,TGTGCCAGCAGCCAAGCGACCCAGAGGCCCCGTTACGAGCAGTACTTC
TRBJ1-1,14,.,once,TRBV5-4,CASSPGNMNTEAFF,TGTGCCAGCAGCCCGGGGAATATGAACACTGAAGCTTTCTTT
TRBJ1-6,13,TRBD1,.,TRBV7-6,CASRFGQGAPLHF,TGTGCCAGCAGATTCGGACAGGGCGCACCCCTCCACTTT
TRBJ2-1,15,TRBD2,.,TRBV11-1,CASSHSGGSYNEQFF,TGTGCCAGCAGCCATAGCGGGGGTTCCTACAATGAGCAGTTCTTC
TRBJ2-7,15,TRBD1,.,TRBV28,CASSPPGQVLYEQYF,TGTGCCAGCAGCCCGCCCGGACAGGTACTCTACGAGCAGTACTTC
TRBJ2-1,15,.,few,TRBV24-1,CATSDQAGSYNEQFF,TGTGCCACCAGTGACCAAGCGGGCTCCTACAATGAGCAGTTCTTC
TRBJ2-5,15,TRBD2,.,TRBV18,CASSTGLAEGETQYF,TGTGCCAGCTCAACGGGACTAGCGGAGGGGGAGACCCAGTACTTC
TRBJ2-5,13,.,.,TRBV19,CASSNQDGETQYF,TGTGCCAGTAGTAATCAAGACGGGGAGACCCAGTACTTC
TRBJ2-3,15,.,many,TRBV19,CASSKVGPGTDTQYF,TGTGCCAGTTCGAAGGTGGGGCCGGGCACAGATACGCAGTATTTT
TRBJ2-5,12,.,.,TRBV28,CASQVGRETQYF,TGTGCCAGCCAAGTAGGGAGGGAGACCCAGTACTTC
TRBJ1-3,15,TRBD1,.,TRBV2,CASREQGTAGNTIYF,TGTGCCAGCAGAGAACAGGGGACGGCTGGAAACACCATATATTTT
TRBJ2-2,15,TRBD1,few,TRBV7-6,CASSIRTGNTGELFF,TGTGCCAGCAGCATTCGGACAGGGAACACCGGGGAGCTGTTTTTT
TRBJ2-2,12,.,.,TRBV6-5,CASSTNTGELFF,TGTGCCAGCAGCACGAACACCGGGGAGCTGTTTTTT
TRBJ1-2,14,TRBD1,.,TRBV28,CASTEPDTQGSYTF,TGTGCCAGCACCGAACCAGACACACAGGGGAGCTACACCTTC
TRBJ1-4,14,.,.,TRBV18,CASSPLPVDEKLFF,TGTGCCAGCTCACCACTTCCGGTTGATGAAAAACTGTTTTTT
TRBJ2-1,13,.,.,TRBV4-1,CASSQGRGWEQFF,TGCGCCAGCAGCCAAGGTAGGGGCTGGGAGCAGTTCTTC
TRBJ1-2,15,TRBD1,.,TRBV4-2,CASSQDIDRVEGYTF,TGTGCCAGCAGCCAAGATATCGACAGGGTGGAAGGCTACACCTTC
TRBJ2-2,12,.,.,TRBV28,CASSRTAGELFF,TGTGCCAGCAGCAGGACAGCCGGGGAGCTGTTTTTT
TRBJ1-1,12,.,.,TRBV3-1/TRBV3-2,CASSQVGREAFF,TGTGCCAGCAGCCAAGTTGGGAGGGAGGCTTTCTTT
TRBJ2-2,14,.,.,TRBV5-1,CASRLGQNTGELFF,TGCGCCAGCAGGTTGGGACAGAACACCGGGGAGCTGTTTTTT
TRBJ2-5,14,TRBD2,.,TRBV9,CASSEGLAEETQYF,TGTGCCAGCAGCGAGGGACTAGCTGAAGAGACCCAGTACTTC
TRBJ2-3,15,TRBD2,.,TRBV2,CASSDRGRAIDTQYF,TGTGCCAGCAGTGACAGAGGGAGGGCCATAGATACGCAGTATTTT
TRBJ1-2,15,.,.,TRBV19,CASSPPGLGPYGYTF,TGTGCCAGTAGCCCGCCGGGTTTGGGTCCCTATGGCTACACCTTC
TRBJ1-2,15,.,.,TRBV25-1,CASSEMGAFLYGYTF,TGTGCCAGCAGTGAAATGGGGGCCTTCCTCTATGGCTACACCTTC
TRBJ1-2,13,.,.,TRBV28,CASRPGGVGSYTF,TGTGCCAGCAGACCCGGGGGGGTCGGTAGCTACACCTTC
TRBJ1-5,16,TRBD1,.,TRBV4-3,CASSPSIRQGHQPQHF,TGCGCCAGCAGCCCCTCCATTCGACAGGGGCATCAGCCCCAGCATTTT
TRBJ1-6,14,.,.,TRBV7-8,CASSLVLIDSPLHF,TGTGCCAGCAGCTTAGTCCTAATTGATTCACCCCTCCACTTT
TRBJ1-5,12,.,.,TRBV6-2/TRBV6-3,CASSPLLRPQHF,TGTGCCAGCAGCCCCCTACTTAGGCCCCAGCATTTT
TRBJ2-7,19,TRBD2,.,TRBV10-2,CASSDPGGTSGSLTGEQYF,TGCGCCAGCAGTGACCCAGGGGGGACTAGCGGAAGCCTAACCGGCGAGCAGTACTTC
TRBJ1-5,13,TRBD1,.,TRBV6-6,CASSRDSNQPQHF,TGTGCCAGCAGCAGGGACAGTAATCAGCCCCAGCATTTT
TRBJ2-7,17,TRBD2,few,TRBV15,CATSRESFGLADYEQYF,TGTGCCACCAGCAGAGAAAGTTTTGGACTAGCGGATTACGAGCAGTACTTC
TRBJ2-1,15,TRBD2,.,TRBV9,CASSGPSGGDNEQFF,TGTGCCAGCAGCGGGCCCAGCGGGGGGGACAATGAGCAGTTCTTC
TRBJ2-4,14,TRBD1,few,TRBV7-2,CASSLDRGKNIQYF,TGTGCCAGCAGCCTAGACAGGGGTAAAAACATTCAGTACTTC
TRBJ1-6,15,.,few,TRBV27,CASSLRDSYNSPLHF,TGTGCCAGCAGTCTCCGGGACTCCTATAATTCACCCCTCCACTTT
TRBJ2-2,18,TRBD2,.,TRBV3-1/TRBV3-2,CASSQDFTGLADGGELFF,TGTGCCAGCAGCCAAGATTTTACTGGACTAGCGGATGGCGGGGAGCTGTTTTTT
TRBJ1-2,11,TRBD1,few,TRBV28,CASQFRGQGTF,TGTGCCTCCCAGTTTAGGGGACAGGGCACCTTC
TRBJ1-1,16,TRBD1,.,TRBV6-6,CASSRSTAGGNTEAFF,TGTGCCAGCAGCCGATCGACCGCAGGGGGGAACACTGAAGCTTTCTTT
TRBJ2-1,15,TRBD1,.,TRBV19,CASSIEQGAWNEQFF,TGTGCCAGTAGTATAGAACAGGGGGCTTGGAATGAGCAGTTCTTC
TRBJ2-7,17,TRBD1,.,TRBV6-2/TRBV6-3,CASSYSLNWDRGYEQYF,TGTGCCAGCAGTTACTCGCTAAATTGGGACAGGGGTTACGAGCAGTACTTC
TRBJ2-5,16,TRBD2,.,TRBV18,CASSPSSSGLQETQYF,TGTGCCAGCTCACCATCCTCTAGCGGACTCCAAGAGACCCAGTACTTC
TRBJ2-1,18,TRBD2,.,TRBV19,CASSSSSGGAGSYNEQFF,TGTGCCAGTAGTTCATCCAGCGGGGGGGCCGGGTCCTACAATGAGCAGTTCTTC
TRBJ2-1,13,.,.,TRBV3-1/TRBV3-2,CASSRGGSNEQFF,TGTGCCAGCAGTCGCGGAGGTAGCAATGAGCAGTTCTTC
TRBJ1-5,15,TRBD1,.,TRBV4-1,CASSHNTGEGQPQHF,TGCGCCAGCAGCCATAATACAGGGGAAGGTCAGCCCCAGCATTTT
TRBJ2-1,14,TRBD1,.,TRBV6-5,CASSPRGPDNEQFF,TGTGCCAGCAGCCCCAGGGGGCCGGACAATGAGCAGTTCTTC
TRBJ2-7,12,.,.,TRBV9,CASSRDTYEQYF,TGTGCCAGCAGCCGGGACACCTACGAGCAGTACTTC
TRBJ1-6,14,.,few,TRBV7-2,CASSLRSRNSPLHF,TGTGCCAGCAGCCTGCGCTCGCGAAATTCACCCCTCCACTTT
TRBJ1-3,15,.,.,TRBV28,CASRFRGNTGNTIYF,TGTGCCAGCAGGTTTAGGGGGAATACGGGAAACACCATATATTTT